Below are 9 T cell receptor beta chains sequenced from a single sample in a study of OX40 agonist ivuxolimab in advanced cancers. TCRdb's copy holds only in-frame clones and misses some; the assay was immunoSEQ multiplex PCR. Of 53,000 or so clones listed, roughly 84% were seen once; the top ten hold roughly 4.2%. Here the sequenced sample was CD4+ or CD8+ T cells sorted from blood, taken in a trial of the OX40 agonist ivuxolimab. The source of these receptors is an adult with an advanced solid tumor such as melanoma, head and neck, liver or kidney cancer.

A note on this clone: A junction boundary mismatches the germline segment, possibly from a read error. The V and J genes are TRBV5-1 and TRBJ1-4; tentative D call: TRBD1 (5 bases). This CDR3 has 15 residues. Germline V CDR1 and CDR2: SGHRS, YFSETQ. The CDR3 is CASSPGGAQNEKLLF. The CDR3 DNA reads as TGCGCCAGCAGCCCGGGCGGGGCGCAAAATGAAAAACTGCTTTTT. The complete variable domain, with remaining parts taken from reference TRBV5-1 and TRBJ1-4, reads KAGVTQTPRYLIKTRGQQVTLSCSPISGHRSVSWYQQTPGQGLQFLFEYFSETQRNKGNFPGRFSGRQFSNSRSEMNVSTLELGDSALYLCASSPGGAQNEKLLFGSGTQLSVL.

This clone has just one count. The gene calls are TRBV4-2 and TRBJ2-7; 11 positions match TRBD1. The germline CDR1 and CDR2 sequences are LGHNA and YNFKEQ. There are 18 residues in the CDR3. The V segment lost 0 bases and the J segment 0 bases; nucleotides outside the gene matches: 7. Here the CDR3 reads CASSQDLPGTGGSYEQYF. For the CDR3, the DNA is TGTGCCAGCAGCCAAGATCTCCCCGGGACAGGGGGCTCCTACGAGCAGTACTTC.

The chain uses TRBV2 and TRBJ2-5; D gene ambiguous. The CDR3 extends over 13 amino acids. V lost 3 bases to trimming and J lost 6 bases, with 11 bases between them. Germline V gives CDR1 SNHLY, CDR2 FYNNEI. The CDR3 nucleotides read TGTGCCAGCAGTGACTTTAAGGAAAAGACCCAGTACTTC. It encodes CASSDFKEKTQYF.

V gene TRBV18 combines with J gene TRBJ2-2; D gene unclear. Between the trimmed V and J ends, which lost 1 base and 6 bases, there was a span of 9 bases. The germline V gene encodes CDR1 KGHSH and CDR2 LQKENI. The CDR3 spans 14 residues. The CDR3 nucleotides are TGTGCCAGCTCACCACAGGATAGGGCCGGGGAGCTGTTTTTT. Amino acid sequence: CASSPQDRAGELFF. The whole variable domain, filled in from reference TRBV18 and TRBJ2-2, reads NAGVMQNPRHLVRRRGQEARLRCSPMKGHSHVYWYRQLPEEGLKFMVYLQKENIIDESGMPKERFSAEFPKEGPSILRIQQVVRGDSAAYFCASSPQDRAGELFFGEGSRLTVL.

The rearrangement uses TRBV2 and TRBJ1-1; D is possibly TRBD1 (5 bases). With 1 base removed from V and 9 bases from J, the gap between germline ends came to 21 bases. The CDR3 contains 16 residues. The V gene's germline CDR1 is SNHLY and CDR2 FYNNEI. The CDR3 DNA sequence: TGTGCCAGCAGTGAAGGACAGCCCCGGGGGGGTGAGAAAGCTTTCTTT. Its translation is CASSEGQPRGGEKAFF.

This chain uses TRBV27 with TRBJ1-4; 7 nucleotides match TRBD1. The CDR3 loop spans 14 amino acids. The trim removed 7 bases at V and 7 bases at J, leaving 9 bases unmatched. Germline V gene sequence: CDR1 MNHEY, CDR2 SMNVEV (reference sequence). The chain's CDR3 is CASTARGGFEKLFF. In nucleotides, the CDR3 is TGTGCCAGCACCGCTCGAGGGGGCTTTGAAAAACTGTTTTTT.

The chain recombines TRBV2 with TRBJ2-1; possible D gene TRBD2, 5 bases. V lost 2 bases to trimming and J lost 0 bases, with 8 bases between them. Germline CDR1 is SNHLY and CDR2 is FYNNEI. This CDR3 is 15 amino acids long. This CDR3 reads CASSELGSSYNEQFF. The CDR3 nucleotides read TGTGCCAGCAGTGAATTGGGGAGCTCCTACAATGAGCAGTTCTTC.

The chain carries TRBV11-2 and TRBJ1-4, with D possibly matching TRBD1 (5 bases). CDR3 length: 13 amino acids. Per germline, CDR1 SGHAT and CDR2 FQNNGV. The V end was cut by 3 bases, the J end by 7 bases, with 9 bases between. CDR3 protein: CASSLTAGEKLFF. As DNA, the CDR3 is TGTGCCAGCAGCTTGACAGCGGGTGAAAAACTGTTTTTT.

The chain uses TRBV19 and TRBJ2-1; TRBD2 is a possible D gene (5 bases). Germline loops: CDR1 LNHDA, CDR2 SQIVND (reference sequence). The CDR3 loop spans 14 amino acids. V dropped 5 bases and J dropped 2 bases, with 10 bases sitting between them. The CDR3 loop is CASSESGTYNEQFF. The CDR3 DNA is TGTGCCAGTAGTGAGTCGGGAACCTACAATGAGCAGTTCTTC.